These 21 T cell receptor beta chains were all obtained from the same sample, sequenced in a study of molecular identifiers for immune sequencing clone quantification. MiXCR was run by TCRdb on the PCR reads, yielding one entry per CDR3 protein. The sample carries about 640,000 distinct CDR3 sequences, just under 20% recorded once. Sequencing was done on a sample of naive CD8+ T cells from blood, with Jurkat cell RNA spiked in. The sample's subset: FACS-sorted CD8+CD4-CCR7+CD45RA+ naive T cells. The origin of the receptors is a human donor in good health. Some libraries in this study had Jurkat cell RNA spiked in.

There are many counts of this clonotype. The rearrangement uses TRBV12-5 and TRBJ1-5, with D uncertain. Germline values: CDR1 LGHNT, CDR2 FRNRAP. V was shortened by 1 base and J by 0 bases, with 13 bases between the two germline ends. CDR3 length equals 17 residues. CDR3 protein: CASGLGLEKYSNQPQHF. For the CDR3, the DNA is TGTGCTAGTGGTTTGGGGCTAGAGAAATATAGCAATCAGCCCCAGCATTTT.

This clonotype was detected a few times. The chain recombines TRBV11-3 with TRBJ2-3; D is perhaps TRBD2 (5 bases). This CDR3 has 15 residues. V lost 1 base, J lost 1 base, and 9 bases lay in between. The germline gives CDR1 SGHNT, CDR2 YENEEA. The chain's CDR3 is CASSLVHGGTDTQYF. CDR3 sequence (DNA): TGTGCCAGCAGCTTAGTACACGGGGGCACAGATACGCAGTATTTT.

This clonotype was counted only a few times. This chain uses TRBV7-6 with TRBJ2-7, with D unclear. This CDR3 is 13 amino acids long. V was shortened by 1 base and J by 5 bases, with 9 bases between the two germline ends. CDR1 and CDR2 (germline): SGHVS, FNYEAQ. The CDR3 DNA is TGTGCCAGCAGCTTAGTCCATCCCAACGAGCAGTACTTC. Amino acid sequence: CASSLVHPNEQYF.

Ten or more counts support this clonotype. The chain couples TRBV28 to TRBJ2-3; 12 positions agree with TRBD2. Germline assignment: CDR1 MDHEN and CDR2 SYDVKM. The CDR3 sequence is 16 residues long. Trimming removed 6 bases from V and 2 bases from J; junction bases left unmatched: 6. The CDR3 DNA reads as TGTGCCAGCAGATCCGGACTAGCGGGAAACACAGATACGCAGTATTTT. It specifies CASRSGLAGNTDTQYF.

This clonotype was counted many times. This rearrangement joins TRBV5-6 to TRBJ2-7; 7 nucleotides align to TRBD2. The CDR3 loop spans 12 amino acids. CDR1 and CDR2 (germline): SGHDT, YYEEEE. The junction had 3 bases not matched to a gene; V was cut back by 3 bases and J by 6 bases. The DNA of the CDR3 is TGTGCCAGCAGCTGGGAGGGGACCGAGCAGTACTTC. Protein sequence: CASSWEGTEQYF.

The table lists this clonotype with many counts. DNA for the CDR3: TGCGCCAGCAGCACCACAGGGGGAGGGCCAGATACGCAGTATTTT. This codes for CASSTTGGGPDTQYF. This chain links TRBV5-1 with TRBJ2-3, with a tentative D call TRBD1 (8 bases). The germline V and J ends were trimmed by 4 bases and 4 bases, with 16 bases remaining between them. Germline CDR1 reads SGHRS; CDR2 reads YFSETQ. The CDR3 extends over 15 amino acids. The full variable domain, rest sourced from reference TRBV5-1 and TRBJ2-3, is KAGVTQTPRYLIKTRGQQVTLSCSPISGHRSVSWYQQTPGQGLQFLFEYFSETQRNKGNFPGRFSGRQFSNSRSEMNVSTLELGDSALYLCASSTTGGGPDTQYFGPGTRLTVL.

As to this clonotype: This could be a read error, since a much larger clone is one nucleotide away. Here the CDR3 omits its conserved ending phenylalanine or tryptophan, so a read error is the likely source. The DNA is left out, because the CDR3 cannot be placed on it with certainty; the CDR3 is given as TCRdb lists it. The V gene is TRBV21-1, the J gene TRBJ2-7; the table's D call TRBD1 went unverified against the DNA. TRBV21-1 is a documented pseudogene. The CDR3 contains 16 residues when both ends are counted. CDR3 residues: CASSKDPRQVSYEQYL.

This clonotype came up many times. CDR3 nucleotides: TGTGCCAGCATGGGAGAAAGTGGTATTCAGCCCCAGCATTTT. Protein product: CASMGESGIQPQHF. This chain uses TRBV6-2 or TRBV6-3 with TRBJ1-5; D unclear. This CDR3 has 14 residues. The ends were cut back, 7 bases at V and 6 bases at J, with 16 bases in the middle. Germline-derived CDR1 and CDR2 are MNHEY and SVGEGT.

This clonotype was counted many times. The chain joins TRBV20-1 to TRBJ2-5; the D is unclear. CDR3 length: 13 amino acids. V was trimmed by 0 bases and J by 4 bases, leaving 9 bases between them. From germline, CDR1 is DFQATT and CDR2 SNEGSKA (reference sequence). The CDR3 DNA follows: TGCAGTGCTAGAGATACTACAACAGAGACCCAGTACTTC. It is translated as CSARDTTTETQYF.

This clonotype came up a few times. The chain joins TRBV9 to TRBJ1-6, with D maybe TRBD1 (6 bases). The CDR3 runs to 15 residues. V lost 0 bases, J lost 7 bases, and 11 bases lay in between. Per the germline V gene, CDR1 is SGDLS and CDR2 is YYNGEE. This chain's CDR3 is CASSVGGGTNSPLHF. The CDR3 DNA sequence: TGTGCCAGCAGCGTAGGGGGGGGCACAAATTCACCCCTCCACTTT.

This clonotype was detected ten times or more. The rearrangement links TRBV7-9 to TRBJ1-5, with D possibly matching TRBD1 (6 bases). V gave up 1 base and J gave up 7 bases, with 11 bases separating them. Germline V CDR1 and CDR2: SEHNR, FQNEAQ (reference sequence). The length of the CDR3 is 14 residues. The CDR3 sequence: CASSLEGGRQPQHF. CDR3 bases: TGTGCCAGCAGCTTAGAGGGGGGTCGACAGCCCCAGCATTTT.

This clonotype was detected ten times or more. The chain carries TRBV18 and TRBJ2-6, with D perhaps TRBD1 or TRBD2 (5 bases each). Germline V gene lookup returns CDR1 KGHSH and CDR2 LQKENI. The germline V and J ends were trimmed by 2 bases and 0 bases, with 5 bases remaining between them. This CDR3 spans 15 amino acids. CDR3 bases: TGTGCCAGCTCACCAGGGGGCTCTGGGGCCAACGTCCTGACTTTC. This gives the protein CASSPGGSGANVLTF.

This clonotype was seen many times. J is TRBJ2-3 and V is TRBV7-3; D remains ambiguous. The CDR3 loop spans 14 amino acids. V was clipped by 1 base and J by 1 base, with 6 bases between them. Germline CDR1 reads SGHTA; CDR2 reads FQGTGA. This CDR3 is CASSLIVGTDTQYF. CDR3 coding DNA: TGTGCCAGCAGCTTAATTGTTGGCACAGATACGCAGTATTTT.

This clonotype came up many times. The chain combines TRBV4-1 with TRBJ2-3; tentative D call: TRBD2 (6 bases). V lost 4 bases and J 0 bases, leaving 14 bases between the germline ends. The germline V gene has CDR1 MGHRA and CDR2 YSYEKL. The CDR3 runs to 16 residues. The DNA for the CDR3 is TGCGCCAGCAGCCGTCCGGTGGGGGGTAGCACAGATACGCAGTATTTT. Translated, it gives CASSRPVGGSTDTQYF.

For this clonotype: Since a much larger clone is just one base distant, this may be a read error. The chain has TRBV7-9 and TRBJ2-5, with D possibly TRBD2 on 6 matching bases. There are 15 residues in the CDR3. Per the germline V gene, CDR1 is SEHNR and CDR2 is FQNEAQ (reference sequence). This CDR3 is CASSVGHPGEEAQYF. The CDR3 nucleotides read TGTGCCAGCAGCGTCGGTCATCCGGGGGAAGAGGCCCAGTACTTC.

This clonotype has at least ten counts. The chain couples TRBV4-1 to TRBJ2-5; a weak D match, TRBD2 (5 bases). Germline values: CDR1 MGHRA, CDR2 YSYEKL. The CDR3 extends over 17 amino acids. With 2 bases removed from V and 2 bases from J, the gap between germline ends came to 18 bases. The CDR3 DNA reads as TGCGCCAGCAGCCAAAGATCTTCCAGCGGAACACAAGAGACCCAGTACTTC. The encoded protein is CASSQRSSSGTQETQYF.

This clonotype occurred once. With a much larger clone just one base away, this may be a read error. The V gene is TRBV5-4, the J gene TRBJ2-7, with D possibly matching TRBD1 (5 bases). CDR1 and CDR2 (germline): SGHNT, YYREEE (reference sequence). The CDR3 has 14 residues. In nucleotides, the CDR3 is TGTGTCAGCAGCTTGGTTGACAGTTCCTACGAGCAGTACTTC. This encodes CVSSLVDSSYEQYF.

At least ten counts were recorded for this clonotype. This chain joins TRBV7-9 and TRBJ2-1; 11 positions match TRBD2. This CDR3 region has 18 residues. Germline CDR1 reads SEHNR; CDR2 reads FQNEAQ (reference sequence). V was pared by 3 bases and J by 2 bases, with 9 bases of the junction left unmatched. The CDR3 DNA sequence: TGTGCCAGCAGCTTTATAGAGGGACTAGCGGAGACCTACAATGAGCAGTTCTTC. Protein: CASSFIEGLAETYNEQFF.

This clonotype was recorded many times. The V and J genes are TRBV7-9 and TRBJ2-3; D remains unclear. The CDR3 contains 12 residues. The germline V gene has CDR1 SEHNR and CDR2 FQNEAQ (reference sequence). The V end lost 3 bases, the J end lost 1 base, and 2 bases lay between the germline ends. CDR3 residues: CASSFRTDTQYF. CDR3 DNA sequence: TGTGCCAGCAGCTTCCGCACAGATACGCAGTATTTT.

The sample holds one count of this clonotype. The V call is TRBV7-9, the J call TRBJ2-7; 8 bases align to TRBD2. Germline trimming cut 5 bases from V and 0 bases from J; bases unmatched to any gene: 12. From germline, CDR1 is SEHNR and CDR2 FQNEAQ (reference sequence). This CDR3 spans 17 amino acids. The CDR3 DNA is TGTGCCAGCAGCATACCCCGGGGTAGCGGGGACTCCTACGAGCAGTACTTC. Encoded protein: CASSIPRGSGDSYEQYF.

V usage is TRBV20-1 and J usage is TRBJ2-2; D might be TRBD2 (6 bases). Trimming removed 3 bases at V and 4 bases at J, with 15 bases between. The CDR3 has 15 residues. Germline loops: CDR1 DFQATT, CDR2 SNEGSKA (reference sequence). The CDR3 nucleotides are TGCAGTGCTAGCGTCCACTCTAGCGTCACCGGGGAGCTGTTTTTT. The encoded protein is CSASVHSSVTGELFF.